Presented here are 21 T cell receptor beta chains from one specimen sequenced in a study of cytomegalovirus exposure and HLA in healthy donors. The PCR used 60 Vbeta and 13 Jbeta primers. TCRdb's copy holds only in-frame clones and misses some; the assay was immunoSEQ multiplex PCR. The table lists 80,000 or so clones, under 80% of them singletons. The source material was PBMCs. The receptors come from a man aged 55 to 70 in good health and CMV-seropositive.

This clone was recorded a few times. The chain links TRBV5-5 to TRBJ2-5; D unresolved. The J call may be faulty, since TRBJ2-7 better matches the DNA end. CDR1 and CDR2 (germline): SGHKS, YYEKEE (reference sequence). This CDR3 is 15 amino acids long. The CDR3 coding sequence is TGTGCCAGCAGTCTCACAGTGCTGAGCTCCTACGAGCAGTACTTC. Translating it yields CASSLTVLSSYEQYF.

The chain carries TRBV5-1 and TRBJ2-5; 10 bases match TRBD2. Germline assignment: CDR1 SGHRS and CDR2 YFSETQ. The CDR3 has 14 residues. Trimming cost V 6 bases and J 3 bases; bases outside gene matches: 5. The CDR3: CASKASGGEETQYF. In DNA, the CDR3 is TGCGCCAGCAAGGCTAGCGGGGGTGAAGAGACCCAGTACTTC.

The rearrangement joins TRBV6-1 to TRBJ2-7, with TRBD2 identical over 10 bases. This CDR3 has 16 amino acids. Per germline, CDR1 MNHNS and CDR2 SASEGT. V was pared by 0 bases and J by 3 bases, with 5 bases of the junction left unmatched. The CDR3 is CASSEAGLAHGYEQYF. CDR3 DNA: TGTGCCAGCAGTGAAGCGGGACTAGCGCATGGCTACGAGCAGTACTTC.

There are a few counts of this clone. The J gene is TRBJ2-5, the V gene TRBV4-1; 7 nucleotides line up with TRBD1. Unmatched junction bases numbered 10, after V lost 0 bases and J lost 9 bases. The CDR3 runs 15 residues. Germline V lookup: CDR1 MGHRA, CDR2 YSYEKL. CDR3 sequence reads: CASSQDGSSQGAQYF. For the CDR3, the DNA is TGCGCCAGCAGCCAAGATGGGTCTAGCCAGGGGGCCCAGTACTTC.

V gene TRBV6-5 combines with J gene TRBJ1-2; D remains unclear. Trimming stripped 7 bases from V and 7 bases from J, with 16 bases between. The CDR3 consists of 13 residues. The V gene's germline CDR1 is MNHEY and CDR2 SVGAGI. The CDR3 spells CASKRPGTSGYTF. CDR3 in DNA: TGTGCCAGCAAAAGGCCAGGCACCTCTGGCTACACCTTC.

This clone was observed a handful of times. This chain uses TRBV5-1 with TRBJ2-1; 9 positions match TRBD1. Germline CDR1 is SGHRS and CDR2 is YFSETQ. The CDR3 has 15 amino acids. The V and J ends lost 5 bases and 7 bases, in that order; junction bases with no gene match: 10. The CDR3 DNA sequence: TGCGCCAGCAGTTCTACAGGGGGCGCTAGGAATGAGCAGTTCTTC. Translating it yields CASSSTGGARNEQFF.

The gene calls are TRBV5-1 and TRBJ2-1; the D is unclear. The V end was cut by 1 base, the J end by 12 bases, with 20 bases between. Germline V gene sequence: CDR1 SGHRS, CDR2 YFSETQ. The CDR3 loop spans 15 amino acids. This chain's CDR3 is CASSLTVFGNDVQFF. The CDR3 bases are TGCGCCAGCAGCTTGACAGTTTTTGGTAATGATGTGCAGTTCTTC.

The chain recombines TRBV5-1 with TRBJ2-5; 10 nucleotides align to TRBD2. The CDR3 is made up of 16 amino acids. Germline V gives CDR1 SGHRS, CDR2 YFSETQ. V trimming: 0 bases; J trimming: 1 base; junction bases outside the gene matches: 3. CDR3 protein: CASSLAIAGGQETQYF. CDR3 DNA sequence: TGCGCCAGCAGCTTGGCGATAGCGGGGGGCCAAGAGACCCAGTACTTC.

The V call is TRBV9, the J call TRBJ2-1; 8 nucleotides match TRBD1. CDR1 and CDR2 from the germline V gene are SGDLS and YYNGEE. This CDR3 comprises 16 residues. J lost 8 bases, V lost 2 bases, and 12 bases had no gene match. CDR3 coding DNA: TGTGCCAGCAGCGTCCCCGAGGGACAGGAGGTCGATGAGCAGTTCTTC. Protein: CASSVPEGQEVDEQFF.

The rearrangement joins TRBV5-6 to TRBJ2-7, with 11 positions matching TRBD1. Unmatched junction bases numbered 5, after V lost 5 bases and J lost 4 bases. The germline V gene has CDR1 SGHDT and CDR2 YYEEEE. The CDR3 spans 14 residues. This CDR3 reads CASSPGTGGYEQYF. DNA of the CDR3: TGTGCCAGCAGTCCCGGGACAGGGGGTTACGAGCAGTACTTC. The whole variable domain, filled in from reference TRBV5-6 and TRBJ2-7, reads DAGVTQSPTHLIKTRGQQVTLRCSPKSGHDTVSWYQQALGQGPQFIFQYYEEEERQRGNFPDRFSGHQFPNYSSELNVNALLLGDSALYLCASSPGTGGYEQYFGPGTRLTVT.

The chain combines TRBV27 with TRBJ2-3, with 7 bases aligning to TRBD1. The CDR3 loop spans 16 amino acids. The germline V gene encodes CDR1 MNHEY and CDR2 SMNVEV (reference sequence). The V and J ends lost 2 bases and 1 base, in that order; junction bases with no gene match: 6. The CDR3 region has the DNA TGTGCCAGCAGTTTAGCCAGGGGGAAAGGCACAGATACGCAGTATTTT. It is translated as CASSLARGKGTDTQYF.

The chain uses TRBV5-6 and TRBJ2-7, with 8 positions matching TRBD2. Germline V gene data show CDR1 as SGHDT and CDR2 as YYEEEE. There are 14 residues in the CDR3. V lost 2 bases, J lost 6 bases, and 7 bases stayed unmatched. The CDR3 region is CASSFGGAYREQYF. CDR3 nucleotides: TGTGCCAGCAGCTTCGGGGGGGCTTATCGCGAGCAGTACTTC.

The genes are TRBV7-2 and TRBJ2-1; the match to TRBD2 covers 7 bases. There are 15 residues in the CDR3. Germline CDR1 is SGHTA and CDR2 is FQGNSA. Losses at the gene ends were 4 bases for V and 6 bases for J; bases not matched to a gene: 9. CDR3 sequence reads: CASSYWEGVLNEQFF. The DNA of the CDR3 is TGTGCCAGCAGCTACTGGGAGGGAGTACTCAATGAGCAGTTCTTC.

V is TRBV19 and J is TRBJ1-5, with TRBD1 matching 8 bases. With 5 bases clipped from V and 6 bases from J, the junction kept 9 bases outside the gene matches. Germline V CDR1 and CDR2: LNHDA, SQIVND (reference sequence). This CDR3 has 15 amino acids. The CDR3 reads CASSVDRGAGQPQHF. The CDR3 DNA sequence: TGTGCCAGTAGTGTCGACAGGGGCGCGGGTCAGCCCCAGCATTTT.

The chain couples TRBV6-6 to TRBJ2-3; TRBD2 matches at 9 bases. Germline CDR1 reads MNHNY; CDR2 reads SVGAGI (reference sequence). CDR3 length equals 15 residues. After removal of 8 bases from V and 2 bases from J, the junction contained 8 bases not matched to a gene. CDR3 DNA: TGTGCCAGCCAGCTAGCGGGGAGGTCCACAGATACGCAGTATTTT. As protein: CASQLAGRSTDTQYF.

CDR3 DNA: TGCAGCGCTCCCCGGGGGAACACTGAAGCTTTCTTT. Protein sequence: CSAPRGNTEAFF. The gene calls are TRBV29-1 and TRBJ1-1; D is undetermined. CDR3 length: 12 residues. The germline V and J ends were trimmed by 7 bases and 1 base, with 10 bases remaining between them. CDR1 is SQVTM, CDR2 ANQGSEA, per germline.

The J gene is TRBJ2-5, the V gene TRBV19; 10 nucleotides line up with TRBD2. Germline CDR1 and CDR2: LNHDA and SQIVND (reference sequence). The CDR3 is made up of 13 amino acids. Trimming at V came to 7 bases and at J to 5 bases, leaving 4 bases not matched to a gene. In DNA, the CDR3 is TGTGCCAGTACGGGTAGCGGGGGGGAGACCCAGTACTTC. It specifies CASTGSGGETQYF.

The chain carries TRBV19 and TRBJ2-5; TRBD2 matches at 11 bases. V was pared by 8 bases and J by 2 bases, with 13 bases of the junction left unmatched. Germline V CDR1 and CDR2: LNHDA, SQIVND (reference sequence). The CDR3 is 17 residues long. The CDR3 DNA follows: TGTGCCAGTGCGACTAGCGGGATTATGCCCTTGCAAGAGACCCAGTACTTC. Translated: CASATSGIMPLQETQYF.

CDR3: CSARTGSGNTIYF. The CDR3 nucleotides read TGCAGCGCTAGGACAGGATCAGGAAACACCATATATTTT. V usage is TRBV29-1 and J usage is TRBJ1-3, with 7 bases that match TRBD1. Germline-derived CDR1 and CDR2 are SQVTM and ANQGSEA. The CDR3 covers 13 residues. The ends lost 7 bases at V and 4 bases at J; junction bases unmatched: 7. Full variable domain (missing parts from reference TRBV29-1 and TRBJ1-3): SAVISQKPSRDICQRGTSLTIQCQVDSQVTMMFWYRQQPGQSLTLIATANQGSEATYESGFVIDKFPISRPNLTFSTLTVSNMSPEDSSIYLCSARTGSGNTIYFGEGSWLTVV.

The rearrangement links TRBV10-2 to TRBJ2-1, with 9 nucleotides matching TRBD2. The CDR3 covers 15 residues. Germline lookup yields CDR1 WSHSY and CDR2 SAAADI. The junction had 2 bases not matched to a gene; V was cut back by 1 base and J by 4 bases. This CDR3 is CASSELAGVYNEQFF. The CDR3 coding sequence is TGCGCCAGCAGTGAGTTAGCGGGAGTTTACAATGAGCAGTTCTTC.

Concerning this clone itself: Germline is not matched at one junction end, which may reflect a read error. The V and J genes are TRBV7-9 and TRBJ2-1; 14 positions agree with TRBD2. Germline V gives CDR1 SEHNR, CDR2 FQNEAQ (reference sequence). The CDR3 is 16 residues long. The chain's CDR3 is CSSSTSGTSGGWEQFF. The CDR3 region has the DNA TGTTCCAGCAGCACATCCGGGACTAGCGGGGGTTGGGAGCAGTTCTTC.